The present TCR beta chain was sequenced within a study of CD8 T cells in ankylosing spondylitis. The authors made TCR beta libraries by quantitative 5'-RACE with molecular barcodes. Each CDR3 protein gets one entry after TCRdb re-called the 5' RACE reads with MiXCR. Here the sample spans approximately 220,000 distinct CDR3 sequences, around a quarter being singletons. Sequencing used blood, either unsorted or a sorted T cell fraction (not recorded which). The source of this sequence is a male donor with ankylosing spondylitis or in good health (not recorded which).

CDR3 sequence reads: CASSLDGNTQYF. The CDR3 DNA reads TGCGCCAGCAGCTTGGATGGCAATACGCAGTATTTT. This rearrangement joins TRBV5-1 to TRBJ2-3; unclear D gene. V lost 0 bases to trimming and J lost 7 bases, with 6 bases between them. The CDR3 contains 12 residues. Germline loops: CDR1 SGHRS, CDR2 YFSETQ.